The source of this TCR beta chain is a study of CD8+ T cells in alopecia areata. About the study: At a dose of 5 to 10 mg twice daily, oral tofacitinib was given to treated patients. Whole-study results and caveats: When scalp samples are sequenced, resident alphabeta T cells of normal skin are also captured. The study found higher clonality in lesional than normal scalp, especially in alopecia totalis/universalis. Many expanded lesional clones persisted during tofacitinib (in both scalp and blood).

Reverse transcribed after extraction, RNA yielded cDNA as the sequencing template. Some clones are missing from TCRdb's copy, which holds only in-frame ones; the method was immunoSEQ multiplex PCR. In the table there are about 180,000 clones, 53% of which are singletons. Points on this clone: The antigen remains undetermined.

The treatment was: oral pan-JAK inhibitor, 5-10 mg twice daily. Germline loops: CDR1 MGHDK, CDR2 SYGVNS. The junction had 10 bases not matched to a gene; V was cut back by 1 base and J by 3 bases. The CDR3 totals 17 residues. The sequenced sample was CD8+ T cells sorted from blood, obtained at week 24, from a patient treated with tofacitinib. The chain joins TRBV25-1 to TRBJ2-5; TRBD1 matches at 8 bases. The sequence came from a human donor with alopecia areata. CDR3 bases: TGTGCCAGCAGTGAATCACCCCCTAGGACAGGGAAAGAGACCCAGTACTTC. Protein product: CASSESPPRTGKETQYF.